This T cell receptor beta chain was captured by sequencing in a study of blood T cell repertoires in COVID-19. In the study overall: Specimens from acute and convalescent COVID-19 originated in the United States, Italy and Spain. In each case, the material was cDNA or gDNA derived from T cells, B-cell-depleted T cells, or PBMCs.

Germline-derived CDR1 and CDR2 are SGHAT and FQDESV (reference sequence). This CDR3 is 13 amino acids long. V was clipped by 5 bases and J by 8 bases; unmatched bases: 8. Study processing details: Estimates of nucleated cell counts were drawn from the amplification of reference gene primers. The data were produced by immunoSEQ multiplex PCR, yet TCRdb's version contains in-frame clones alone and is incomplete. D and trimming were read from the DNA, whereas the V and J calls and clone size are those reported in that table. The table shows roughly 330,000 clones, with roughly 86% occurring only once. V and J are TRBV11-1 and TRBJ1-1; 7 positions agree with TRBD1. Sequencing input: peripheral blood. The TCR comes from a woman aged 45-65 years with acute or convalescent COVID-19. CDR3: CASSTTGTAEAFF. DNA of the CDR3: TGTGCCAGCAGCACGACCGGGACAGCCGAAGCTTTCTTT.